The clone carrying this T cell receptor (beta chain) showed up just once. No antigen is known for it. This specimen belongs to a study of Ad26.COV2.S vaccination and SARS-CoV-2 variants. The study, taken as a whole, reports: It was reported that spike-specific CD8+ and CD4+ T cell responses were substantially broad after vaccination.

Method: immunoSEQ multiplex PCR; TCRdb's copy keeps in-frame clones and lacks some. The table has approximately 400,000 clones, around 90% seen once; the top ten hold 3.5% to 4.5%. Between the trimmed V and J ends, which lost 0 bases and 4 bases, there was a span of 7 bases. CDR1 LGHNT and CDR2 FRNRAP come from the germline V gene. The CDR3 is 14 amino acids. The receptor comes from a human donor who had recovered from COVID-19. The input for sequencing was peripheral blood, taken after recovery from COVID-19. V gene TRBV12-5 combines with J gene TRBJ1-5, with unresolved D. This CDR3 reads CASGLVRGNQPQHF. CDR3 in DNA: TGTGCTAGTGGTTTGGTACGGGGTAATCAGCCCCAGCATTTT.